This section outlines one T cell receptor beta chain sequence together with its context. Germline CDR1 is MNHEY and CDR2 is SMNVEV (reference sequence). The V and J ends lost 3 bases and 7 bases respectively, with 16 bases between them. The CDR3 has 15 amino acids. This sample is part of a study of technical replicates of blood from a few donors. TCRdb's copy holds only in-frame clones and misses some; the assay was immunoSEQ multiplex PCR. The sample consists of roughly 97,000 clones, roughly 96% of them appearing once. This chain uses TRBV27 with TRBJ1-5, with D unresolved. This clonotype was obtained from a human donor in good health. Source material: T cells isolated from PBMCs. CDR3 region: CASSFRRVGIQPQHF. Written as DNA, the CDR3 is TGTGCCAGCAGTTTTAGGAGGGTTGGAATACAGCCCCAGCATTTT.